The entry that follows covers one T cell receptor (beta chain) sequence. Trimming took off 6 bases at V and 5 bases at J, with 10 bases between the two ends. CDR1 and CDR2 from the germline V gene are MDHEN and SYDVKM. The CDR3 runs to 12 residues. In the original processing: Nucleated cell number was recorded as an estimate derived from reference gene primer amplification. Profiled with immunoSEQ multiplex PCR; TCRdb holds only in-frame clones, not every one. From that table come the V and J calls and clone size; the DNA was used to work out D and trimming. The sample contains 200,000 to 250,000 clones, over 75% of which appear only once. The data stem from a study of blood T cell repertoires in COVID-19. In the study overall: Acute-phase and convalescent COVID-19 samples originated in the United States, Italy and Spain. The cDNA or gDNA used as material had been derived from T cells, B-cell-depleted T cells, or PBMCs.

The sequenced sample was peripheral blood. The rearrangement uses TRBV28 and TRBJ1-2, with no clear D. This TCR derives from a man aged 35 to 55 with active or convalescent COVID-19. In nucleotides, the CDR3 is TGTGCCAGCAGCCCCAGACTTTATGGCTACACCTTC. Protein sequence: CASSPRLYGYTF.